A single sample gave rise to the 20 T cell receptor beta chains below, sequenced in a study of control samples from healthy donors and cancer patients. Method: immunoSEQ multiplex PCR; TCRdb's copy keeps in-frame clones and lacks some. The repertoire holds about 120,000 clones, with about 91% as singletons. Sequencing was performed on blood. These TCRs come from a man aged 35-49 years in good health.

This clone was observed a few times. The chain joins TRBV2 to TRBJ2-4, with D maybe TRBD1 (6 bases). Germline CDR1 and CDR2: SNHLY and FYNNEI. The CDR3 is 17 amino acids. V was cut by 6 bases and J by 1 base, with 19 bases left in between. The CDR3 is CASREDSSLTAKNIQYF. The DNA of the CDR3 is TGTGCCAGCAGAGAGGACAGTTCTCTTACGGCCAAAAACATTCAGTACTTC.

This clone was seen a few times. The chain joins TRBV2 to TRBJ1-1; D gene ambiguous. Trimming pared 6 bases from V and 1 base from J, leaving 9 bases between. The CDR3 spans 13 residues. Germline values: CDR1 SNHLY, CDR2 FYNNEI. The CDR3 protein is CASRWTKNTEAFF. In DNA, the CDR3 is TGTGCCAGCAGATGGACCAAGAACACTGAAGCTTTCTTT. Full variable domain (rest looked up from reference TRBV2 and TRBJ1-1): EPEVTQTPSHQVTQMGQEVILRCVPISNHLYFYWYRQILGQKVEFLVSFYNNEISEKSEIFDDQFSVERPDGSNFTLKIRSTKLEDSAMYFCASRWTKNTEAFFGQGTRLTVV.

The CDR3, as DNA: TGTGCCAGCAGCCCCTCCGCACAGGCAGGGGGAAACACCATATATTTT. It codes for CASSPSAQAGGNTIYF. The gene calls are TRBV5-4 and TRBJ1-3; weak D call: TRBD1 (5 bases). V lost 4 bases and J lost 4, with 18 bases in between. The CDR3 covers 16 residues. Germline V gives CDR1 SGHNT, CDR2 YYREEE (reference sequence). Combining the CDR3 with reference TRBV5-4 and TRBJ1-3 gives the whole variable domain ETGVTQSPTHLIKTRGQQVTLRCSSQSGHNTVSWYQQALGQGPQFIFQYYREEENGRGNFPPRFSGLQFPNYSSELNVNALELDDSALYLCASSPSAQAGGNTIYFGEGSWLTVV.

In its sample, this clone was seen once. The chain recombines TRBV20-1 with TRBJ2-1; TRBD2 matches 7 bases. Germline V lookup: CDR1 DFQATT, CDR2 SNEGSKA (reference sequence). The CDR3 has 11 amino acids. With 0 bases clipped from V and 13 bases from J, the junction kept 3 bases outside the gene matches. DNA for the CDR3: TGCAGTGCTAGAGATCGGGGGGTACAGTTCTTC. As protein: CSARDRGVQFF.

The rearrangement joins TRBV13 to TRBJ2-5; D is uncertain. This CDR3 region has 14 residues. Germline CDR1 reads PRHDT; CDR2 reads FYEKMQ (reference sequence). The V and J ends lost 1 base and 5 bases respectively, with 11 bases between them. The CDR3: CASSLASGAETQYF. CDR3 in DNA: TGTGCCAGCAGCTTAGCTAGTGGCGCGGAGACCCAGTACTTC. Complete variable domain (other parts from reference TRBV13 and TRBJ2-5): AAGVIQSPRHLIKEKRETATLKCYPIPRHDTVYWYQQGPGQDPQFLISFYEKMQSDKGSIPDRFSAQQFSDYHSELNMSSLELGDSALYFCASSLASGAETQYFGPGTRLLVL.

The J gene is TRBJ2-7, the V gene TRBV12-3 or TRBV12-4; D gene uncertain. V shed 8 bases and J shed 6 bases, with 11 bases lying between them. CDR3 length equals 11 residues. CDR3 protein: CASGKFAEQYF. As DNA, the CDR3 is TGTGCCAGCGGAAAATTCGCCGAGCAGTACTTC.

In this sample, this clone turned up a few times. Other DNA sequences in the sample encode the same CDR3. The V gene is TRBV15, the J gene TRBJ1-1; perhaps TRBD1 as D (6 bases). Germline V gene sequence: CDR1 LNHNV, CDR2 YYDKDF (reference sequence). The length of the CDR3 is 14 residues. Trimming took 0 bases from V and 2 from J, leaving 7 bases between them. The CDR3 region has the DNA TGTGCCACCAGCAGAGATGGGGGCAACACTGAAGCTTTCTTT. This translates into CATSRDGGNTEAFF.

The V gene is TRBV28, the J gene TRBJ2-5; D might be TRBD2 (5 bases). V was pared by 6 bases and J by 3 bases, with 8 bases between. Germline CDR1 is MDHEN and CDR2 is SYDVKM. This CDR3 contains 12 residues. The DNA for the CDR3 is TGTGCCAGCAGACCTAGCAAAGAGACCCAGTACTTC. Its translation is CASRPSKETQYF.

This chain uses TRBV24-1 with TRBJ1-5, with D unclear. Trimming left V 5 bases short and J 3 bases short, with 7 bases between. Germline assignment: CDR1 KGHDR and CDR2 SFDVKD. The CDR3 runs 13 residues. CDR3: CATSGRTNQPQHF. As DNA, the CDR3 is TGTGCCACCAGTGGTCGAACCAATCAGCCCCAGCATTTT.

V gene TRBV7-9 combines with J gene TRBJ1-6, with D tentatively TRBD1 (6 bases). Trimming shortened V by 1 base and J by 5 bases, and 15 bases separated the two germline ends. This CDR3 comprises 17 residues. Germline CDR1 and CDR2: SEHNR and FQNEAQ (reference sequence). The CDR3 bases are TGTGCCAGCAGCTTAGAGTGCAGGGGCGGGGATAATTCACCCCTCCACTTT. Amino acid sequence: CASSLECRGGDNSPLHF.

The rearrangement joins TRBV7-9 to TRBJ2-2; 8 bases fit TRBD1. This CDR3 region has 15 residues. The germline V gene encodes CDR1 SEHNR and CDR2 FQNEAQ (reference sequence). The trim removed 5 bases at V and 7 bases at J, leaving 9 bases unmatched. CDR3 residues: CASSQDRERVGELFF. The CDR3 DNA is TGTGCCAGCAGCCAGGACAGGGAACGGGTCGGGGAGCTGTTTTTT.

This clone was picked up one time. The chain combines TRBV11-1 with TRBJ1-1; the match to TRBD1 covers 7 bases. CDR1 SGHAT and CDR2 FQDESV come from the germline V gene (reference sequence). The CDR3 covers 14 residues. The J segment lost 4 bases and the V segment lost 5 bases, leaving 7 bases of the junction unmatched. CDR3 loop: CASSPRGVGTEAFF. The CDR3 nucleotides are TGTGCCAGCAGCCCCAGGGGGGTCGGCACTGAAGCTTTCTTT.

The gene calls are TRBV7-9 and TRBJ1-6, with 9 bases lining up with TRBD1. V lost 5 bases, J lost 2 bases, and 4 bases stayed unmatched. Germline CDR1 SEHNR, CDR2 FQNEAQ (reference sequence). This CDR3 comprises 16 residues. DNA for the CDR3: TGTGCCAGCAGCGGGGACAGGGCCCCCTATAATTCACCCCTCCACTTT. This gives the protein CASSGDRAPYNSPLHF.

This chain joins TRBV5-6 and TRBJ1-1; D possibly corresponds to TRBD1 (5 bases). There are 13 residues in the CDR3. Germline assignment: CDR1 SGHDT and CDR2 YYEEEE. The V end lost 4 bases, the J end lost 10 bases, and 17 bases lay between the germline ends. The DNA for the CDR3 is TGTGCCAGCAGCCATACGTCGGGGGTGCCAGCTTTCTTT. Its translation is CASSHTSGVPAFF.

The chain has TRBV30 and TRBJ2-2; D gene ambiguous. Germline V gene data show CDR1 as GTSNPN and CDR2 as SVGIG (reference sequence). The CDR3 sequence is 11 residues long. Trimming pared 3 bases from V and 7 bases from J, leaving 6 bases between. The CDR3 DNA is TGTGCCTGGAGGGGGATCGGGGAGCTGTTTTTT. Residues: CAWRGIGELFF.

The chain joins TRBV5-4 to TRBJ2-3, with 10 bases lining up with TRBD1. Germline-derived CDR1 and CDR2 are SGHNT and YYREEE (reference sequence). CDR3 length: 15 amino acids. V dropped 9 bases and J dropped 3; count of bases not matched to a gene: 10. CDR3 amino acids: CATNPGQGRTDTQYF. In DNA, the CDR3 is TGTGCCACCAACCCGGGACAGGGGAGGACAGATACGCAGTATTTT.

The chain joins TRBV9 to TRBJ2-1; either TRBD1 or TRBD2 may supply D (5 bases each). V lost 4 bases and J 9 bases, leaving 11 bases between the germline ends. Looked up from germline, CDR1 is SGDLS and CDR2 is YYNGEE. The CDR3 runs to 12 residues. CDR3 bases: TGTGCCAGCAGCCGTGGGACCCCTGAGCAGTTCTTC. Translating gives CASSRGTPEQFF.

V gene TRBV7-2 combines with J gene TRBJ1-1, with D maybe TRBD1 (5 bases). The length of the CDR3 is 14 residues. V lost 5 bases, J lost 4 bases, and 14 bases lay in between. The germline gives CDR1 SGHTA, CDR2 FQGNSA. The CDR3 here is CASSPPGGSTEAFF. The CDR3 DNA follows: TGTGCCAGCAGCCCCCCCGGGGGGAGCACTGAAGCTTTCTTT.

The V call is TRBV3-1 (or the pseudogene TRBV3-2), the J call TRBJ1-5; tentative D call: TRBD1 (5 bases). Between the trimmed V and J ends, which lost 2 bases and 4 bases, there was a span of 9 bases. Germline V lookup: CDR1 LGHDT, CDR2 YNNKEL (reference sequence). This CDR3 has 14 residues. This chain's CDR3 is CASSQSDSNQPQHF. The CDR3 DNA is TGTGCCAGCAGCCAATCAGACAGTAATCAGCCCCAGCATTTT.

The genes are TRBV9 and TRBJ1-3; D is undetermined. Germline CDR1 SGDLS, CDR2 YYNGEE. V was cut by 4 bases and J by 1 base, with 18 bases left in between. The CDR3 is 17 residues long. CDR3 in amino acids: CASSLSPSPLSGNTIYF. In DNA form, the CDR3 reads TGTGCCAGCAGCCTCAGCCCATCCCCCCTTTCTGGAAACACCATATATTTT. The full variable domain, with the rest looked up from reference TRBV9 and TRBJ1-3, is DSGVTQTPKHLITATGQRVTLRCSPRSGDLSVYWYQQSLDQGLQFLIQYYNGEERAKGNILERFSAQQFPDLHSELNLSSLELGDSALYFCASSLSPSPLSGNTIYFGEGSWLTVV.